This TCR beta chain appears in the sequencing data of a study of T-cell memory formation after mild COVID-19. Study results and caveats: Day 15 to 85 contracting clones showed balanced CD4/CD8; day 15 to 37 expanders favored CD4+.

As regards this clonotype: The target antigen is unknown.

Trimming removed 7 bases from V and 6 bases from J, with 9 bases in between. The germline CDR1 and CDR2 sequences are MNHNY and SVGAGI (reference sequence). This CDR3 comprises 11 residues. TCRdb analysed the 5' RACE reads with MiXCR anew, one entry per CDR3 protein. Of fewer than 60,000 distinct CDR3 sequences in the sample, less than 15% were seen once. The chain recombines TRBV6-6 with TRBJ1-2; D not certain. Sequencing was carried out using PBMCs or a T cell subset sorted from them (not recorded which). The sequence was collected from a man aged 18 to 35 who had mild COVID-19 (a few samples of this study predate the infection). Cell type and time point are not known. For the CDR3, the DNA is TGTGCCAGCAAGGCACGGGATGGCTACACCTTC. Translated, it gives CASKARDGYTF.